One sample yielded the 13 T cell receptor beta chains listed below, sequenced in a study of T cell clusters in autoimmune cytopenias. Roughly 38,000 genome equivalents of blood DNA were amplified for TRB. One tube held mixed TRB-A and TRB-B primer pools for touch-down PCR. No DNA is given; TCRdb re-called the multiplex PCR reads and lists each CDR3 protein once. The listing contains over 10,000 distinct CDR3 sequences. Sample: peripheral blood. The receptors originated from a human donor with an autoimmune cytopenia or autoimmune hepatitis (not recorded which).

This sequence joins TRBV6-5 and TRBJ1-1; the D gene TCRdb calls, TRBD1, cannot be checked with no DNA. The germline CDR1 and CDR2 sequences are MNHEY and SVGAGI. The CDR3 loop spans 16 amino acids. CDR3 sequence reads: CASSSFTGAMNTEAFF.

The chain has TRBV7-9 and TRBJ1-6; with no DNA, the TCRdb D assignment of TRBD1 cannot be verified. CDR3 length equals 12 residues. Germline V gene sequence: CDR1 SEHNR, CDR2 FQNEAQ (reference sequence). This CDR3 is CASNPGSGPLHF.

The chain combines TRBV18 with TRBJ2-5; no DNA is available, so the TRBD1 call from TCRdb remains unchecked. This CDR3 contains 13 residues. The germline V gene encodes CDR1 KGHSH and CDR2 LQKENI. The CDR3 loop is CASSLWDTETQYF.

The chain recombines TRBV15 with TRBJ2-1; TCRdb returns TRBD2, unconfirmable since there is no DNA. CDR1 is LNHNV, CDR2 YYDKDF, per germline (reference sequence). This CDR3 has 15 residues. CDR3 in amino acids: CATSRGGGGYNEQFF.

V gene TRBV19 combines with J gene TRBJ1-1. CDR1 LNHDA and CDR2 SQIVND come from the germline V gene (reference sequence). CDR3 length: 11 amino acids. CDR3 protein: CASSTGDEAFF.

V gene TRBV5-4 combines with J gene TRBJ2-7; TCRdb names TRBD2, which stays unverified in the absence of DNA. This CDR3 spans 13 amino acids. Germline CDR1 is SGHNT and CDR2 is YYREEE (reference sequence). CDR3 sequence reads: CASSWDTSHEQYF.

V usage is TRBV18 and J usage is TRBJ2-3; TCRdb selects TRBD1, and the lack of DNA leaves this call unchecked. CDR3 length: 15 residues. Germline V gene data show CDR1 as KGHSH and CDR2 as LQKENI. CDR3 loop: CASSPGRDITDTQYF.

This chain links TRBV5-1 with TRBJ2-5; the D call of TRBD1 rests on TCRdb alone, since no DNA is present to check it. Germline CDR1 and CDR2: SGHRS and YFSETQ. This CDR3 is built from 14 residues. The CDR3 sequence: CASSPQGARETQYF.

The chain joins TRBV6-2 or TRBV6-3 to TRBJ2-2. Germline CDR1 is MNHEY and CDR2 is SVGEGT. There are 14 residues in the CDR3. CDR3: CASSSGRWTGELFF.

This chain joins TRBV6-5 and TRBJ2-7. Looked up from germline, CDR1 is MNHEY and CDR2 is SVGAGI. This CDR3 region has 11 residues. This CDR3 is CASSKNYEQYF.

J is TRBJ1-5 and V is TRBV19. The CDR3 contains 16 residues. Looked up from germline, CDR1 is LNHDA and CDR2 is SQIVND (reference sequence). CDR3 protein: CASSTAGTYSNQPQHF.

This chain joins TRBV6-1 and TRBJ1-5; TCRdb calls TRBD1, which cannot be checked without DNA. CDR1 and CDR2 from the germline V gene are MNHNS and SASEGT. This CDR3 spans 18 amino acids. The CDR3 loop is CASTKRGGTLHSNQPQHF.

The chain is built from TRBV30 and TRBJ1-2; TCRdb returns TRBD1, unconfirmable since there is no DNA. The CDR3 length is 14 residues. Germline CDR1 is GTSNPN and CDR2 is SVGIG (reference sequence). CDR3 in amino acids: CAWRNRGTLYGYTF.